This T cell receptor (beta chain) was obtained from a study of T cells expressing NK-cell markers. For the study at large: Researchers got TCR beta repertoires out of sorted CD3+CD56+NKG2C+, CD3+CD56+NKG2C- and CD3+CD56-NKG2C+ T cells.

Study-wide points: Similarly, these clonotypes led the CD3+CD56-NKG2C+ fraction as well in a few donors. Nothing established the HCMV specificity of expanded NKG2C+ T cell clones. Dominant NKG2C+ clonotypes accounted for roughly 1.0-7.0% of CD8+ T cells in roughly 6 donors.

Per the germline V gene, CDR1 is SGHVS and CDR2 is FQNEAQ. This CDR3 region has 16 residues. For this clonotype: No antigen is known for it.

TCRdb reanalyzed the 5' RACE reads, giving one entry per CDR3 protein sequence and no DNA. The specimen's table records roughly 390,000 distinct CDR3 sequences. The chain uses TRBV7-8 and TRBJ2-7; TCRdb returns TRBD1, unconfirmable since there is no DNA. The sequence came from a man aged 18-75 years in good health. The material sequenced was blood T cells: a sorted CD56 or NKG2C T cell subset, CD4+ or CD8+ T cells, or bulk PBMC T cells (not recorded which). The CDR3 sequence is CASSLGGAGRKNEQYF. The full variable domain, its missing parts supplied by reference TRBV7-8 and TRBJ2-7, is GAGVSQSPRYKVAKRGQDVALRCDPISGHVSLFWYQQALGQGPEFLTYFQNEAQLDKSGLPSDRFFAERPEGSVSTLKIQRTQQEDSAVYLCASSLGGAGRKNEQYFGPGTRLTVT.